These 24 T cell receptor beta chains were sequenced from one sample in a study of shared clonotypes between healthy human individuals. Only in-frame clones appear in the TCRdb table, and some are missing; sequencing was by immunoSEQ multiplex PCR. The table has 2 million to 2.5 million clones, 90% to 97% seen once; the top ten hold 0.13%. Input material: naive CD4+ T cells sorted from blood. The sample's subset: CD45RA+ positively selected. These receptor sequences come from a young man in good health.

The rearrangement links TRBV6-1 to TRBJ2-1; TRBD1 matches at 7 bases. The CDR3 runs 16 residues. Germline CDR1 is MNHNS and CDR2 is SASEGT. Unmatched junction bases numbered 5, after V lost 3 bases and J lost 0 bases. This chain's CDR3 is CASSDLGGNSYNEQFF. The CDR3 coding sequence is TGTGCCAGCAGTGACTTAGGGGGCAACTCCTACAATGAGCAGTTCTTC.

The chain links TRBV10-1 to TRBJ2-1; the D gene could be TRBD1 or TRBD2 (6 bases each). In germline, CDR1 is WNHNN, CDR2 SYGVQD (reference sequence). The CDR3 runs 14 residues. V lost 4 bases and J 6 bases, leaving 13 bases between the germline ends. The CDR3 nucleotides are TGCGCCAGCAGTGGAGGGGGACTGGGCAATGAGCAGTTCTTC. Translated: CASSGGGLGNEQFF.

J is TRBJ1-5 and V is TRBV7-2; D not certain. The germline gives CDR1 SGHTA, CDR2 FQGNSA. The CDR3 contains 14 residues. The V gene lost 4 bases and the J gene lost 6 bases, with 13 bases spanning the gap. The CDR3: CASSSDLSSQPQHF. In nucleotides, the CDR3 is TGTGCCAGCAGCTCCGACCTAAGTAGTCAGCCCCAGCATTTT.

Concerning this clone: Additional DNA sequences in this sample encode the identical CDR3. The gene calls are TRBV7-9 and TRBJ1-5, with a weak D call TRBD1 (5 bases). CDR1 and CDR2 from the germline V gene are SEHNR and FQNEAQ (reference sequence). This CDR3 is built from 13 residues. V was cut by 3 bases and J by 7 bases, with 10 bases left in between. The CDR3 protein is CASSFAQGQPQHF. The CDR3 DNA is TGTGCCAGCAGCTTTGCTCAGGGCCAGCCCCAGCATTTT.

This chain uses TRBV27 with TRBJ1-2; TRBD1 is a possible D gene (5 bases). V shed 5 bases and J shed 2 bases, with 12 bases lying between them. Per germline, CDR1 MNHEY and CDR2 SMNVEV (reference sequence). CDR3 length: 14 residues. The CDR3 sequence is CASSPQQENYGYTF. Here the CDR3 DNA reads TGTGCCAGCAGTCCCCAACAGGAGAACTATGGCTACACCTTC.

The chain combines TRBV6-5 with TRBJ1-1; 8 positions agree with TRBD1. The CDR3 is 16 amino acids. The germline gives CDR1 MNHEY, CDR2 SVGAGI. The junction had 6 bases not matched to a gene; V was cut back by 0 bases and J by 3 bases. Here the CDR3 reads CASSYSWTGLYTEAFF. DNA for the CDR3: TGTGCCAGCAGTTACTCTTGGACAGGGCTTTACACTGAAGCTTTCTTT.

In its sample, this clone was seen once. The chain combines TRBV6-5 with TRBJ2-5, with 11 bases identical to TRBD1. After removal of 11 bases from V and 4 bases from J, the junction contained 3 bases not matched to a gene. The V gene's germline CDR1 is MNHEY and CDR2 SVGAGI. This CDR3 has 12 residues. CDR3 sequence: CAAGQGAETQYF. The CDR3 DNA is TGTGCCGCCGGACAGGGGGCAGAGACCCAGTACTTC.

J is TRBJ1-4 and V is TRBV6-5; TRBD1 matches 7 bases. CDR3 length: 15 residues. From germline, CDR1 is MNHEY and CDR2 SVGAGI. V lost 6 bases and J lost 8; bases outside the gene matches: 12. Here the CDR3 reads CASSQQGLVGEKLFF. The DNA for the CDR3 is TGTGCCAGCAGCCAACAGGGGCTCGTAGGGGAAAAACTGTTTTTT.

This clone was detected only once. The rearrangement joins TRBV29-1 to TRBJ1-1; D ambiguous. The CDR3 sequence is 12 residues long. Looked up from germline, CDR1 is SQVTM and CDR2 is ANQGSEA. V lost 3 bases, J lost 0 bases, and 5 bases lay in between. The CDR3 reads CSVETLNTEAFF. DNA of the CDR3: TGCAGCGTTGAGACCCTGAACACTGAAGCTTTCTTT. Based on the CDR3 plus reference TRBV29-1 and TRBJ1-1, the full variable domain is SAVISQKPSRDICQRGTSLTIQCQVDSQVTMMFWYRQQPGQSLTLIATANQGSEATYESGFVIDKFPISRPNLTFSTLTVSNMSPEDSSIYLCSVETLNTEAFFGQGTRLTVV.

This chain's CDR3 is CASSHPIVGAYTEAFF. CDR3 nucleotides: TGTGCCAGCAGCCACCCGATTGTAGGGGCGTACACTGAAGCTTTCTTT. The chain employs TRBV7-2 and TRBJ1-1; weak D call: TRBD1 (5 bases). The germline CDR1 and CDR2 sequences are SGHTA and FQGNSA. The V and J ends lost 5 bases and 3 bases respectively, with 19 bases between them. The CDR3 sequence is 16 residues long.

V gene TRBV6-5 combines with J gene TRBJ1-5; a weak D match, TRBD1 (5 bases). V lost 6 bases and J 5 bases, leaving 14 bases between the germline ends. Germline V gene data show CDR1 as MNHEY and CDR2 as SVGAGI. The length of the CDR3 is 14 residues. The CDR3 bases are TGTGCCAGCAGCCGCGGCAGGGACGATCAGCCCCAGCATTTT. Its translation: CASSRGRDDQPQHF.

The chain employs TRBV6-1 and TRBJ1-2; 11 nucleotides match TRBD1. V lost 4 bases and J lost 7; bases outside the gene matches: 11. The CDR3 covers 16 residues. The germline V gene has CDR1 MNHNS and CDR2 SASEGT. The CDR3 region is CASSVFTGTGGFGYTF. CDR3 DNA: TGTGCCAGCAGTGTTTTCACCGGGACAGGGGGATTTGGCTACACCTTC.

Turning to this clone: The identical CDR3 is also encoded by other nucleotide sequences in the sample. The J gene is TRBJ1-1, the V gene TRBV6-5, with a weak D call TRBD1 (6 bases). CDR3 length: 12 residues. Germline loops: CDR1 MNHEY, CDR2 SVGAGI. Deletions cut 7 bases from V and 4 bases from J, with 10 bases between. In nucleotides, the CDR3 is TGTGCCAGCACTCGCAGGGGCACTGAAGCTTTCTTT. This encodes CASTRRGTEAFF.

This clone was seen a single time. This chain joins TRBV18 and TRBJ1-1; D is perhaps TRBD1 (6 bases). V dropped 4 bases and J dropped 6 bases, with 24 bases sitting between them. CDR1 is KGHSH, CDR2 LQKENI, per germline. The CDR3 spans 17 residues. CDR3 sequence reads: CASSLGTGIALAAEAFF. The CDR3 DNA is TGTGCCAGCTCACTCGGTACAGGGATAGCCCTAGCCGCTGAAGCTTTCTTT.

V and J are TRBV6-1 and TRBJ2-2; 8 bases are shared with TRBD1. CDR1 and CDR2 (germline): MNHNS, SASEGT. The CDR3 length is 15 residues. J lost 3 bases, V lost 7 bases, and 7 bases had no gene match. CDR3 coding DNA: TGTGCCAGCAAGCAGGGGGCTGAATACACCGGGGAGCTGTTTTTT. This codes for CASKQGAEYTGELFF.

This clone came up once. The chain employs TRBV19 and TRBJ2-2; D unclear. The germline V and J ends were trimmed by 5 bases and 0 bases, with 10 bases remaining between them. The CDR3 totals 15 residues. Germline loops: CDR1 LNHDA, CDR2 SQIVND (reference sequence). Here the CDR3 DNA reads TGTGCCAGTAGTCCACGGGTCACGAACACCGGGGAGCTGTTTTTT. Its translation is CASSPRVTNTGELFF. Full variable domain (outside the CDR3, taken from reference TRBV19 and TRBJ2-2): DGGITQSPKYLFRKEGQNVTLSCEQNLNHDAMYWYRQDPGQGLRLIYYSQIVNDFQKGDIAEGYSVSREKKESFPLTVTSAQKNPTAFYLCASSPRVTNTGELFFGEGSRLTVL.

The chain couples TRBV11-3 to TRBJ2-7; D possibly corresponds to TRBD1 (5 bases). Trimming pared 4 bases from V and 3 bases from J, leaving 10 bases between. The V gene's germline CDR1 is SGHNT and CDR2 YENEEA. The CDR3 has 13 residues. The CDR3 loop reads CASSSDTDYEQYF. DNA of the CDR3: TGTGCCAGCAGCTCGGACACAGACTACGAGCAGTACTTC.

The chain has TRBV9 and TRBJ2-5; TRBD1 might be the D (7 bases). This CDR3 comprises 12 residues. Germline V gene data show CDR1 as SGDLS and CDR2 as YYNGEE. V was pared by 4 bases and J by 5 bases, with 9 bases between. The CDR3 loop reads CASSPGGETQYF. In DNA, the CDR3 is TGTGCCAGCAGCCCAGGGGGGGAGACCCAGTACTTC.

The V call is TRBV5-1, the J call TRBJ1-4; tentatively, D is TRBD1 (5 bases). Per germline, CDR1 SGHRS and CDR2 YFSETQ. There are 15 residues in the CDR3. Trimming cost V 4 bases and J 4 bases, with 14 bases left between them. The CDR3 is CASSLGGVINEKLFF. CDR3 DNA sequence: TGCGCCAGCAGCCTGGGAGGGGTGATTAATGAAAAACTGTTTTTT.

This chain connects TRBV29-1 to TRBJ1-4; D is undetermined. The germline V and J ends were trimmed by 5 bases and 8 bases, with 9 bases remaining between them. Per the germline V gene, CDR1 is SQVTM and CDR2 is ANQGSEA. The CDR3 runs to 11 residues. Here the CDR3 DNA reads TGCAGCGTTAACCAGGAGGAAAAACTGTTTTTT. Amino acid sequence: CSVNQEEKLFF.

This clone occurred a few times. This rearrangement joins TRBV10-1 to TRBJ2-2, with 9 bases matching TRBD1. V lost 6 bases, J lost 3 bases, and 8 bases stayed unmatched. Germline V gene data show CDR1 as WNHNN and CDR2 as SYGVQD (reference sequence). The CDR3 length is 16 residues. The chain's CDR3 is CASSERGTGYTGELFF. CDR3 DNA sequence: TGCGCCAGCAGCGAACGGGGGACAGGGTACACCGGGGAGCTGTTTTTT.

The genes are TRBV4-1 and TRBJ2-6; the match to TRBD2 covers 10 bases. With 1 base clipped from V and 4 bases from J, the junction kept 10 bases outside the gene matches. CDR1 is MGHRA and CDR2 is YSYEKL in the germline V gene. CDR3 size: 19 residues. CDR3 coding DNA: TGCGCCAGCAGCCAAGGCGCTAGCGGGGGATGGTACGGGGCCAACGTCCTGACTTTC. It encodes CASSQGASGGWYGANVLTF.

V usage is TRBV7-9 and J usage is TRBJ1-6, with a tentative D call TRBD1 (6 bases). The germline V gene encodes CDR1 SEHNR and CDR2 FQNEAQ (reference sequence). Deletions cut 5 bases from V and 8 bases from J, with 13 bases between. The CDR3 has 14 amino acids. The chain's CDR3 is CASSLQGWDSPLHF. CDR3 coding DNA: TGTGCCAGCAGCCTACAGGGCTGGGATTCACCCCTCCACTTT.

This clone was picked up one time. This chain uses TRBV28 with TRBJ2-2; no reliable D call. This CDR3 has 14 amino acids. Germline loops: CDR1 MDHEN, CDR2 SYDVKM. V was cut by 6 bases and J by 6 bases, with 14 bases left in between. The CDR3 spells CASRGYKLAGELFF. CDR3 coding DNA: TGTGCCAGCAGGGGATATAAATTGGCCGGGGAGCTGTTTTTT.